This is a list of T cell receptor beta chains from one sample in a study of CD8 T cells in ankylosing spondylitis. TCRdb processed the 5' RACE reads anew with MiXCR; each CDR3 protein has one entry. The sample consists of around 250,000 distinct CDR3 sequences, about 18% of them appearing once. Sequenced material: blood, either unsorted or a sorted T cell fraction (not recorded which). The receptors were sampled from a male donor with ankylosing spondylitis or in good health (not recorded which). The CDR3 runs from the conserved cysteine through the conserved F or W. A D gene is named only where the DNA matches it firmly. Expanded clones get a size class; other rows say once, few or many, or leave the size out.

d_call: NA; v_call: TRBV4-1; j_call: TRBJ1-6; clone_size: many; cdr3_nt: TGCGCCAGCAGCCAAGTCGGGATAGGGGATTCACCCCTCCACTTT; cdr3_aa: CASSQVGIGDSPLHF
d_call: TRBD2; v_call: TRBV7-9; j_call: TRBJ2-1; clone_size: few; cdr3_nt: TGTGCCAGCAGCTTGGAGCCCTTTAGCGGGAGTGGGTCGTTCTTC; cdr3_aa: CASSLEPFSGSGSFF
d_call: NA; v_call: TRBV20-1; j_call: TRBJ1-2; clone_size: few; cdr3_nt: TGCAGTGCTAGTGATTGGGGGGGCTCTAACTATGGCTACACCTTC; cdr3_aa: CSASDWGGSNYGYTF
d_call: TRBD1; v_call: TRBV5-1; j_call: TRBJ1-1; clone_size: few; cdr3_nt: TGCGCCAGCAGCTCGACAGGGGCGGACACTGAAGCTTTCTTT; cdr3_aa: CASSSTGADTEAFF
d_call: NA; v_call: TRBV20-1; j_call: TRBJ2-1; clone_size: many; cdr3_nt: TGCAGTGCTAGAGTTGGGGTGTACAATGAGCAGTTCTTC; cdr3_aa: CSARVGVYNEQFF
d_call: NA; v_call: TRBV29-1; j_call: TRBJ2-7; clone_size: NA; cdr3_nt: TGCAGCGTTAGGACTGGGATCGACGAGCAGTACTTC; cdr3_aa: CSVRTGIDEQYF
d_call: TRBD1; v_call: TRBV6-2/TRBV6-3; j_call: TRBJ2-1; clone_size: few; cdr3_nt: TGTGCCAGCAGTGGACAGGATTACAATGAGCAGTTCTTC; cdr3_aa: CASSGQDYNEQFF
d_call: NA; v_call: TRBV10-3; j_call: TRBJ2-5; clone_size: many; cdr3_nt: TGTGCCATCAGTGATCCCTCGACTGCCCAAGAGACCCAGTACTTC; cdr3_aa: CAISDPSTAQETQYF
d_call: TRBD1; v_call: TRBV5-4; j_call: TRBJ2-7; clone_size: few; cdr3_nt: TGTGCCAGCAGCTTGAACACAGGGGGCAACGAGCAGTACTTC; cdr3_aa: CASSLNTGGNEQYF
d_call: TRBD2; v_call: TRBV5-4; j_call: TRBJ2-7; clone_size: NA; cdr3_nt: TGTGCCAGCAGCTTCGGACTAGCGGACGAGCAGTACTTC; cdr3_aa: CASSFGLADEQYF
d_call: TRBD1; v_call: TRBV4-3; j_call: TRBJ2-7; clone_size: NA; cdr3_nt: TGCGCCAGCAGCCACGGATCCGGGACAGGTTCCTACGAGCAGTACTTC; cdr3_aa: CASSHGSGTGSYEQYF
d_call: TRBD2; v_call: TRBV29-1; j_call: TRBJ2-1; clone_size: few; cdr3_nt: TGCAGCGTGACTTGGACTAGCGGGTTGAATGAGCAGTTCTTC; cdr3_aa: CSVTWTSGLNEQFF
d_call: NA; v_call: TRBV29-1; j_call: TRBJ2-1; clone_size: few; cdr3_nt: TGCAGCCTAAGTGGAGTGGAGGCTGAAAACAATGAGCAGTTCTTC; cdr3_aa: CSLSGVEAENNEQFF
d_call: NA; v_call: TRBV6-2/TRBV6-3; j_call: TRBJ2-2; clone_size: NA; cdr3_nt: TGTGCCAGCAGTTACTCTTCCGACTGGCCCGGGGAGCTGTTTTTT; cdr3_aa: CASSYSSDWPGELFF
d_call: TRBD2; v_call: TRBV6-1; j_call: TRBJ2-7; clone_size: NA; cdr3_nt: TGTGCCAGCGGACGGACTAGCGGGATAGTCGAGCAGTACTTC; cdr3_aa: CASGRTSGIVEQYF
d_call: TRBD1; v_call: TRBV29-1; j_call: TRBJ1-2; clone_size: few; cdr3_nt: TGCAGCGTTGAAGAGCCGCTCTTCGGACAGGGGAATAATGGCTACACCTTC; cdr3_aa: CSVEEPLFGQGNNGYTF
d_call: TRBD1; v_call: TRBV20-1; j_call: TRBJ1-1; clone_size: NA; cdr3_nt: TGCAGTGCTACAGAACAGGGGACTGAAGCTTTCTTT; cdr3_aa: CSATEQGTEAFF
d_call: NA; v_call: TRBV20-1; j_call: TRBJ2-1; clone_size: few; cdr3_nt: TGCAGTGCTCCTACGAGGCGTCGAGGCAATGAGCAGTTCTTC; cdr3_aa: CSAPTRRRGNEQFF
d_call: TRBD2; v_call: TRBV6-7; j_call: TRBJ2-1; clone_size: once; cdr3_nt: TGTGCCAGCAGTTACCCTGTACCGGGACTAGAGTTATACAATGAGCAGTTCTTC; cdr3_aa: CASSYPVPGLELYNEQFF
d_call: NA; v_call: TRBV29-1; j_call: TRBJ2-7; clone_size: NA; cdr3_nt: TGCAGCGCACAACGGGACGCTGCCTACGAGCAGTACTTC; cdr3_aa: CSAQRDAAYEQYF
d_call: NA; v_call: TRBV10-3; j_call: TRBJ2-3; clone_size: NA; cdr3_nt: TGTGCCATCAGTGGGCCCCCACGTGTTGTGAGCACAGATACGCAGTATTTT; cdr3_aa: CAISGPPRVVSTDTQYF
d_call: NA; v_call: TRBV5-1; j_call: TRBJ2-5; clone_size: NA; cdr3_nt: TGCGCCAGCAGCTTGGCAGGGAGCGGTTTAGGAGAGACCCAGTACTTC; cdr3_aa: CASSLAGSGLGETQYF
d_call: TRBD2; v_call: TRBV20-1; j_call: TRBJ2-5; clone_size: NA; cdr3_nt: TGCAGTGCTAGAGACGGAGCTAGCGGAGACTGGGAGACCCAGTACTTC; cdr3_aa: CSARDGASGDWETQYF
d_call: NA; v_call: TRBV24-1; j_call: TRBJ2-5; clone_size: NA; cdr3_nt: TGTGCCACCAGTGGCCTAATCGGCGCGGGATCGTACCAAGAGACCCAGTACTTC; cdr3_aa: CATSGLIGAGSYQETQYF
d_call: TRBD1; v_call: TRBV7-8; j_call: TRBJ2-7; clone_size: NA; cdr3_nt: TGTGCCAGCAGCCCTCGGTCGGTGGGACAGGCCAGCTACGAGCAGTACTTC; cdr3_aa: CASSPRSVGQASYEQYF
d_call: TRBD1; v_call: TRBV10-3; j_call: TRBJ2-5; clone_size: few; cdr3_nt: TGTGCCATCAGTGGGACAGGGGGCAGAGAGACCCAGTACTTC; cdr3_aa: CAISGTGGRETQYF
d_call: NA; v_call: TRBV27; j_call: TRBJ2-5; clone_size: NA; cdr3_nt: TGTGCCAGCAGTACAACAGACGGATTACGGGAGACCCAGTACTTC; cdr3_aa: CASSTTDGLRETQYF
d_call: NA; v_call: TRBV10-1; j_call: TRBJ1-4; clone_size: few; cdr3_nt: TGCGCCAGCAGTGACCCTAAGGCGCTGAAAGGTGAAAAACTGTTTTTT; cdr3_aa: CASSDPKALKGEKLFF
d_call: NA; v_call: TRBV4-1; j_call: TRBJ2-7; clone_size: NA; cdr3_nt: TGCGCCAGCAGCCAAGATGGGGGACTCTCCTCCTACGAGCAGTACTTC; cdr3_aa: CASSQDGGLSSYEQYF
d_call: TRBD2; v_call: TRBV4-1; j_call: TRBJ2-1; clone_size: NA; cdr3_nt: TGCGCCAGCAGCCAAGGGACTAGCGGGAGTGAGTCCTACAATGAGCAGTTCTTC; cdr3_aa: CASSQGTSGSESYNEQFF
d_call: TRBD2; v_call: TRBV6-2/TRBV6-3; j_call: TRBJ2-1; clone_size: NA; cdr3_nt: TGTGCCAGCAGTTACTTCGGGGCTAGCGGTGTCTACAATGAGCAGTTCTTC; cdr3_aa: CASSYFGASGVYNEQFF
d_call: TRBD2; v_call: TRBV29-1; j_call: TRBJ2-7; clone_size: few; cdr3_nt: TGCAGCGCTCGACTAGCGGGGGTCTACGAGCAGTACTTC; cdr3_aa: CSARLAGVYEQYF
d_call: TRBD2; v_call: TRBV12-3/TRBV12-4; j_call: TRBJ2-3; clone_size: NA; cdr3_nt: TGTGCCAGCAGATTCCCTCCTAGCGGGAGTTCGCCCGGCCAGTATTTT; cdr3_aa: CASRFPPSGSSPGQYF
d_call: NA; v_call: TRBV4-3; j_call: TRBJ2-7; clone_size: NA; cdr3_nt: TGCGCCAGCAGCCAAGTGGTTGGCGGGTCCTACGAGCAGTACTTC; cdr3_aa: CASSQVVGGSYEQYF
d_call: NA; v_call: TRBV27; j_call: TRBJ1-6; clone_size: NA; cdr3_nt: TGTGCCAGCAGAAACCCCCGGGAGGTGGTTAATTCACCCCTCCACTTT; cdr3_aa: CASRNPREVVNSPLHF
d_call: TRBD1; v_call: TRBV4-1; j_call: TRBJ1-5; clone_size: few; cdr3_nt: TGCGCCAGCAGCCAGGTAACAGGGGCCTCACTTAATCAGCCCCAGCATTTT; cdr3_aa: CASSQVTGASLNQPQHF
d_call: TRBD1; v_call: TRBV20-1; j_call: TRBJ2-7; clone_size: many; cdr3_nt: TGCAGTGCTAGAGATAAGGACAGGGGCTACGAGCAGTACTTC; cdr3_aa: CSARDKDRGYEQYF
d_call: NA; v_call: TRBV5-1; j_call: TRBJ2-3; clone_size: NA; cdr3_nt: TGCGCCAGCAGCTTGGAGAACAGGGACACAGATACGCAGTATTTT; cdr3_aa: CASSLENRDTDTQYF
d_call: TRBD1; v_call: TRBV2; j_call: TRBJ1-6; clone_size: NA; cdr3_nt: TGTGCCAGCAGTGGGACAGGGGTTTCCTATAATTCACCCCTCCACTTT; cdr3_aa: CASSGTGVSYNSPLHF
d_call: NA; v_call: TRBV6-2/TRBV6-3; j_call: TRBJ1-3; clone_size: many; cdr3_nt: TGTGCCAGCAGTCGCGATACTTGGAACTCTGGAAACACCATATATTTT; cdr3_aa: CASSRDTWNSGNTIYF
d_call: TRBD2; v_call: TRBV27; j_call: TRBJ2-1; clone_size: many; cdr3_nt: TGTGCCAGCAAAACTAGCGGGAGTTTAGATGAGCAGTTCTTC; cdr3_aa: CASKTSGSLDEQFF
d_call: NA; v_call: TRBV29-1; j_call: TRBJ2-1; clone_size: few; cdr3_nt: TGCAGCGTCGGCACTAATTCCTACAATGAGCAGTTCTTC; cdr3_aa: CSVGTNSYNEQFF
d_call: TRBD2; v_call: TRBV27; j_call: TRBJ2-7; clone_size: NA; cdr3_nt: TGTGCCAGCAGTTCGCAAGCGGGAGGGCCTTACGAGCAGTACTTC; cdr3_aa: CASSSQAGGPYEQYF
d_call: NA; v_call: TRBV4-3; j_call: TRBJ2-1; clone_size: few; cdr3_nt: TGCGCCAGCAGCCAGGACAGGACTAGCCGCCATGAGCAGTTCTTC; cdr3_aa: CASSQDRTSRHEQFF
d_call: NA; v_call: TRBV10-3; j_call: TRBJ1-1; clone_size: NA; cdr3_nt: TGTGCCATCAGTGATCTTGGGATTGGGGCTGAAGCTTTCTTT; cdr3_aa: CAISDLGIGAEAFF